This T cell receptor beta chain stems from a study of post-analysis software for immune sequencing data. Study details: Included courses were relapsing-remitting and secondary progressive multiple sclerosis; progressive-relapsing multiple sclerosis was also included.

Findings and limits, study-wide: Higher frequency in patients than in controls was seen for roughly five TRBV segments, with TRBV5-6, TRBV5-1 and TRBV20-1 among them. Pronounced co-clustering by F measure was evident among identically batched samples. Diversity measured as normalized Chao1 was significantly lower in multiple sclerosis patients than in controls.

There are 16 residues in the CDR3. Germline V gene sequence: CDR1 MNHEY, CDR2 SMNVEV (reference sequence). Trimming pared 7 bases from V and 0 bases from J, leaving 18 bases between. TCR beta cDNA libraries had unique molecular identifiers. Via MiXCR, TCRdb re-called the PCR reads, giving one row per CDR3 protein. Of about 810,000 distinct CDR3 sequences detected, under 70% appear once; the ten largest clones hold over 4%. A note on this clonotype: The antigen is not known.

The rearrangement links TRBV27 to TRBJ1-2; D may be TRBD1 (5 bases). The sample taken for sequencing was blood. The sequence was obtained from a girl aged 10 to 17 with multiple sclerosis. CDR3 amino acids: CASTMFGTEANYGYTF. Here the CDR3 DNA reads TGTGCCAGCACCATGTTTGGGACGGAAGCTAACTATGGCTACACCTTC.